This T cell receptor (beta chain) emerged from a study of shared clonotypes between healthy human individuals. The repertoire was sequenced with immunoSEQ multiplex PCR; TCRdb's copy has only in-frame clones and lacks some. This table holds fewer than 350,000 clones, roughly 84% found once. The CDR3 sequence is 13 residues long. Trimming cost V 2 bases and J 3 bases, with 5 bases left between them. CDR1 and CDR2 from the germline V gene are MDHEN and SYDVKM. The study's findings and limits: Clonotypes shared by all four sorted-subset donors had higher generation probabilities than non-shared clonotypes.

Healthy HIV-negative adults with no recent acute infections or vaccinations were recruited as donors. With regard to this clone: Its specificity is unknown.

This TCR was sampled from a man between 18 and 35 years old in good health. Source material: memory CD8+ T cells sorted from blood. Documented subset: CD45RO+ cells pooled with CCR7-negative TemRA cells. This chain links TRBV28 with TRBJ2-1; D not certain. This CDR3 reads CASSLVVYNEQFF. In nucleotides, the CDR3 is TGTGCCAGCAGTTTAGTTGTCTACAATGAGCAGTTCTTC.